One sample yielded the 25 T cell receptor beta chains listed below, sequenced in a study of TIL therapy for anti-PD-1-resistant metastatic lung cancer. Sequencing used immunoSEQ v3. The repertoire was sequenced with immunoSEQ multiplex PCR; TCRdb's copy has only in-frame clones and lacks some. The sample records some 5,200 clones, around 66% being singletons. Time point given: pre-treatment sample, taken before nivolumab and TIL therapy. Most excised metastases sampled were pleural nodules or supraclavicular lymph nodes. The sequences come from tumor tissue, collected at baseline. These receptor sequences come from a man in his 70s with non-small cell lung cancer.

The rearrangement joins TRBV28 to TRBJ2-7, with 8 nucleotides matching TRBD2. CDR1 is MDHEN, CDR2 SYDVKM, per germline. This CDR3 has 15 residues. J lost 0 bases, V lost 3 bases, and 4 bases had no gene match. This CDR3 is CASSFRREVSYEQYF. CDR3 DNA: TGTGCCAGCAGTTTCCGGCGGGAGGTCTCCTACGAGCAGTACTTC.

The rearrangement links TRBV5-1 to TRBJ2-5; D is unresolved. V was cut by 0 bases and J by 6 bases, with 3 bases left in between. The V gene's germline CDR1 is SGHRS and CDR2 YFSETQ. The length of the CDR3 is 11 residues. CDR3: CASSLEQTQYF. CDR3 DNA sequence: TGCGCCAGCAGCTTGGAACAGACCCAGTACTTC.

This sequence joins TRBV7-2 and TRBJ1-1; D uncertain. The CDR3 extends over 13 amino acids. Germline assignment: CDR1 SGHTA and CDR2 FQGNSA. V was cut by 4 bases and J by 6 bases, with 12 bases left in between. In DNA form, the CDR3 reads TGTGCCAGCAGCTCAATCATCAAAGCTGAAGCTTTCTTT. Amino acid sequence: CASSSIIKAEAFF. The whole variable domain, remainder taken from reference TRBV7-2 and TRBJ1-1, is GAGVSQSPSNKVTEKGKDVELRCDPISGHTALYWYRQSLGQGLEFLIYFQGNSAPDKSGLPSDRFSAERTGGSVSTLTIQRTQQEDSAVYLCASSSIIKAEAFFGQGTRLTVV.

The V gene is TRBV4-2, the J gene TRBJ2-3; 12 bases are a match to TRBD2. CDR1 and CDR2 (germline): LGHNA, YNFKEQ. The length of the CDR3 is 17 residues. V gave up 4 bases and J gave up 3 bases; unmatched junction bases: 8. The CDR3 nucleotides read TGTGCCAGCAGCCGGGCGGCCGGGACTAGCGGGACAGATACGCAGTATTTT. Protein sequence: CASSRAAGTSGTDTQYF.

This sequence joins TRBV7-9 and TRBJ2-7, with 9 bases aligning to TRBD2. The CDR3 totals 19 residues. Germline assignment: CDR1 SEHNR and CDR2 FQNEAQ (reference sequence). The trim removed 4 bases at V and 0 bases at J, leaving 16 bases unmatched. The CDR3 sequence: CASSSKGFGGRAGSYEQYF. CDR3 coding DNA: TGTGCCAGCAGCTCGAAGGGGTTTGGCGGGAGGGCCGGCTCCTACGAGCAGTACTTC.

This rearrangement joins TRBV5-1 to TRBJ2-1, with a tentative D call TRBD1 (6 bases). Germline CDR1 SGHRS, CDR2 YFSETQ. CDR3 length: 14 amino acids. Trimming removed 2 bases from V and 5 bases from J, with 11 bases in between. The CDR3 DNA follows: TGCGCCAGCAGCTTAGGGGGAGATAACAATGAGCAGTTCTTC. This gives the protein CASSLGGDNNEQFF.

The chain joins TRBV9 to TRBJ2-1; 10 bases map to TRBD2. CDR3 length: 16 residues. With V trimmed by 4 bases and J by 4 bases, 8 bases remained unmatched. Germline V gives CDR1 SGDLS, CDR2 YYNGEE. The CDR3 is CASSHTTSGAYNEQFF. CDR3 nucleotides: TGTGCCAGCAGCCATACAACTAGCGGGGCATACAATGAGCAGTTCTTC.

This chain links TRBV7-2 with TRBJ1-5, with unresolved D. The CDR3 runs to 13 residues. Trimming cost V 5 bases and J 5 bases, with 10 bases left between them. Germline lookup yields CDR1 SGHTA and CDR2 FQGNSA. The CDR3 loop is CASSPRRDQPQHF. The CDR3 DNA reads as TGTGCCAGCAGCCCGAGGAGGGATCAGCCCCAGCATTTT.

This chain links TRBV4-3 with TRBJ1-2; TRBD1 matches at 7 bases. This CDR3 is 14 amino acids long. V lost 0 bases, J lost 7 bases, and 5 bases stayed unmatched. CDR1 LGHNA and CDR2 YSLEER come from the germline V gene. The CDR3 loop reads CASSQDRGRFGYTF. CDR3 DNA sequence: TGCGCCAGCAGCCAAGATAGGGGGCGGTTTGGCTACACCTTC.

The V and J genes are TRBV5-6 and TRBJ2-7, with D perhaps TRBD1 (5 bases). There are 14 residues in the CDR3. The V end lost 0 bases, the J end lost 3 bases, and 10 bases lay between the germline ends. From germline, CDR1 is SGHDT and CDR2 YYEEEE. CDR3: CASSLDRFLYEQYF. CDR3 sequence (DNA): TGTGCCAGCAGCTTGGACAGGTTTCTCTACGAGCAGTACTTC. The complete variable domain, with remaining parts taken from reference TRBV5-6 and TRBJ2-7, reads DAGVTQSPTHLIKTRGQQVTLRCSPKSGHDTVSWYQQALGQGPQFIFQYYEEEERQRGNFPDRFSGHQFPNYSSELNVNALLLGDSALYLCASSLDRFLYEQYFGPGTRLTVT.

The chain is built from TRBV2 and TRBJ2-5; D remains ambiguous. Germline V lookup: CDR1 SNHLY, CDR2 FYNNEI. The germline V and J ends were trimmed by 5 bases and 8 bases, with 6 bases remaining between them. This CDR3 spans 10 amino acids. The CDR3: CASSWGTQYF. The CDR3 DNA reads as TGTGCCAGCAGTTGGGGAACCCAGTACTTC.

The rearrangement links TRBV7-9 to TRBJ2-1; D may match TRBD1 or TRBD2 (5 bases each). Trimming removed 0 bases at V and 0 bases at J, with 12 bases between. The CDR3 covers 17 residues. Germline V gene lookup returns CDR1 SEHNR and CDR2 FQNEAQ (reference sequence). The CDR3 protein is CASSLALRGRSYNEQFF. In DNA, the CDR3 is TGTGCCAGCAGCTTAGCGCTACGGGGCCGCTCCTACAATGAGCAGTTCTTC.

Turning to this clone: Relative to the germline gene, one junction end is altered; a read error may explain this. The sample holds other DNA sequences that translate to the same CDR3. The chain joins TRBV5-1 to TRBJ2-7; 8 bases map to TRBD1. CDR1 SGHRS and CDR2 YFSETQ come from the germline V gene. The CDR3 runs 12 residues. The CDR3, as DNA: TGCGCCAGCAGCTTGCAGGGGGCCGAGCAGTACTTT. It yields the protein CASSLQGAEQYF.

This chain links TRBV7-2 with TRBJ2-5; the D is unclear. V gave up 1 base and J gave up 7 bases, with 10 bases separating them. CDR3 length: 13 amino acids. Germline V CDR1 and CDR2: SGHTA, FQGNSA. In nucleotides, the CDR3 is TGTGCCAGCAGCTTAGGGCTAGAAGCGACCCAGTACTTC. Amino acid sequence: CASSLGLEATQYF.

This clone is a singleton in its sample. The chain links TRBV21-1 to TRBJ1-5. TRBV21-1 corresponds to a pseudogene. CDR3 length: 14 residues. The CDR3, as DNA: TGTGCCAGCAGCCACGTGGTAACGGGTCAGCCCCAGCATTTT. It codes for CASSHVVTGQPQHF.

J is TRBJ1-1 and V is TRBV7-9, with TRBD1 matching over 9 bases. V gave up 3 bases and J gave up 1 base; unmatched junction bases: 6. Germline assignment: CDR1 SEHNR and CDR2 FQNEAQ (reference sequence). CDR3 length equals 16 residues. CDR3 residues: CASSFRTGDRNTEAFF. DNA for the CDR3: TGTGCCAGCAGCTTTAGGACAGGGGATAGGAACACTGAAGCTTTCTTT. Full variable domain (outside the CDR3, taken from reference TRBV7-9 and TRBJ1-1): DTGVSQNPRHKITKRGQNVTFRCDPISEHNRLYWYRQTLGQGPEFLTYFQNEAQLEKSRLLSDRFSAERPKGSFSTLEIQRTEQGDSAMYLCASSFRTGDRNTEAFFGQGTRLTVV.

This clone was detected a few times. The V and J genes are TRBV28 and TRBJ2-7; perhaps TRBD2 as D (6 bases). Trimming removed 8 bases from V and 4 bases from J, with 12 bases in between. The CDR3 extends over 12 amino acids. CDR1 and CDR2 (germline): MDHEN, SYDVKM. This CDR3 reads CASRDSVYEQYF. In DNA form, the CDR3 reads TGTGCCAGCCGGGACTCGGTTTACGAGCAGTACTTC.

The V and J genes are TRBV5-4 and TRBJ2-5, with 10 positions matching TRBD2. CDR3 length equals 16 residues. CDR1 is SGHNT and CDR2 is YYREEE in the germline V gene (reference sequence). V was clipped by 3 bases and J by 5 bases; unmatched bases: 10. CDR3 amino acids: CASSSIAGGPGETQYF. Here the CDR3 DNA reads TGTGCCAGCAGCTCTATAGCGGGAGGACCTGGGGAGACCCAGTACTTC.

The chain links TRBV25-1 to TRBJ2-7; D is perhaps TRBD1 or TRBD2 (5 bases each). The CDR3 contains 16 residues. CDR1 is MGHDK, CDR2 SYGVNS, per germline. Deletions cut 2 bases from V and 3 bases from J, with 17 bases between. Written as DNA, the CDR3 is TGTGCCAGCAGTGAACCCGCCCGGGACGGAAACTACGAGCAGTACTTC. This encodes CASSEPARDGNYEQYF.

A few counts support this clone. The rearrangement links TRBV5-1 to TRBJ2-1, with 8 bases matching TRBD2. After removal of 4 bases from V and 8 bases from J, the junction contained 11 bases not matched to a gene. This CDR3 is 15 amino acids long. In germline, CDR1 is SGHRS, CDR2 YFSETQ. In DNA, the CDR3 is TGCGCCAGCAGCCCGACTAGCGCTCTGGCCTATGAGCAGTTCTTC. It translates to CASSPTSALAYEQFF. The variable domain in full, with the rest retrieved from reference TRBV5-1 and TRBJ2-1, is KAGVTQTPRYLIKTRGQQVTLSCSPISGHRSVSWYQQTPGQGLQFLFEYFSETQRNKGNFPGRFSGRQFSNSRSEMNVSTLELGDSALYLCASSPTSALAYEQFFGPGTRLTVL.

The chain joins TRBV10-3 to TRBJ2-1; TRBD2 agrees at 12 bases. This CDR3 is 18 amino acids long. Trimming removed 0 bases from V and 3 bases from J; junction bases left unmatched: 6. The V gene's germline CDR1 is ENHRY and CDR2 SYGVKD. This CDR3 reads CAISESTSGSMGYNEQFF. The CDR3 DNA is TGTGCCATCAGTGAGTCGACTAGCGGGAGTATGGGCTACAATGAGCAGTTCTTC.

This clone was detected a few times. CDR3 nucleotide sequence: TGTGCCAGCGGAGGGGCTGATACGCAGTATTTT. Translating it yields CASGGADTQYF. The V gene is TRBV6-5, the J gene TRBJ2-3, with D possibly being TRBD2 (6 bases). Trimming stripped 8 bases from V and 6 bases from J, with 9 bases between. The CDR3 contains 11 residues. From germline, CDR1 is MNHEY and CDR2 SVGAGI.

The sample holds a few counts of this clone. The rearrangement uses TRBV7-9 and TRBJ2-3, with TRBD2 as a possible D gene (6 bases). This CDR3 has 15 residues. From germline, CDR1 is SEHNR and CDR2 FQNEAQ (reference sequence). Trimming left V 5 bases short and J 2 bases short, with 14 bases between. The CDR3 reads CASSPAGGNTDTQYF. CDR3 in DNA: TGTGCCAGCAGCCCCGCCGGGGGAAACACAGATACGCAGTATTTT.

V and J are TRBV4-1 and TRBJ2-1; no clear D. Germline CDR1 and CDR2: MGHRA and YSYEKL. The CDR3 extends over 15 amino acids. V lost 0 bases and J 5 bases, leaving 11 bases between the germline ends. CDR3 loop: CASSQETFPNNEQFF. DNA for the CDR3: TGCGCCAGCAGCCAAGAAACCTTCCCCAACAATGAGCAGTTCTTC.

The chain links TRBV5-1 to TRBJ2-1; 9 bases line up with TRBD2. Germline assignment: CDR1 SGHRS and CDR2 YFSETQ. CDR3 length: 16 residues. The ends lost 2 bases at V and 4 bases at J; junction bases unmatched: 7. In DNA form, the CDR3 reads TGCGCCAGCAGCTTCGGCGCTAGCGGGGATTACAATGAGCAGTTCTTC. It specifies CASSFGASGDYNEQFF.